These 28 T cell receptor beta chains were sequenced from one sample in a study of cytomegalovirus exposure and HLA in healthy donors. It was with 60 Vbeta and 13 Jbeta primers that the PCR ran. Profiling relied on immunoSEQ multiplex PCR, and the TCRdb table lists in-frame clones only, not all of them. The repertoire consists of some 110,000 clones, with 65% to 75% occurring once and the leading ten covering 9.5% to 13%. Sequenced sample: PBMCs. These receptors came from a woman aged 50 to 65 in good health and CMV-seropositive.

J is TRBJ2-7 and V is TRBV6-5, with D maybe TRBD1 (6 bases). Germline CDR1 reads MNHEY; CDR2 reads SVGAGI. With 6 bases removed from V and 2 bases from J, the gap between germline ends came to 14 bases. The CDR3 extends over 14 amino acids. The chain's CDR3 is CASRPWDNAYEQYF. The CDR3 DNA is TGTGCCAGCAGACCTTGGGACAACGCCTACGAGCAGTACTTC.

As regards this clone: Because it lacks the conserved phenylalanine or tryptophan at the end, this CDR3 is likely a read error. The DNA is omitted, as the CDR3 cannot be located on it reliably, and the CDR3 follows TCRdb's listing. J is TRBJ1-1 and V is TRBV10-1. Per the germline V gene, CDR1 is WNHNN and CDR2 is SYGVQD (reference sequence). The CDR3 spans 8 residues, counting both ends. The CDR3 is CASSGTGP.

This clone has more than one count but fewer than ten. CDR3 sequence (DNA): TGTGCCAGCAGCGCGTCGACTAGCGGGGGACTACCCAACTACGAGCAGTACTTC. This translates into CASSASTSGGLPNYEQYF. The genes are TRBV7-7 and TRBJ2-7; TRBD2 matches 12 bases. The CDR3 covers 18 residues. Germline values: CDR1 SSHAT, CDR2 FNYEAQ (reference sequence). The V gene end was trimmed by 5 bases and the J gene end by 3 bases; junction bases not matched to a gene: 14.

The chain links TRBV5-1 to TRBJ2-1, with TRBD1 identical over 7 bases. This CDR3 is built from 16 residues. Germline trimming cut 5 bases from V and 0 bases from J; bases unmatched to any gene: 8. Per the germline V gene, CDR1 is SGHRS and CDR2 is YFSETQ. The CDR3 sequence: CASRATGALSYNEQFF. CDR3 DNA: TGCGCCAGCAGGGCTACAGGGGCCCTCTCCTACAATGAGCAGTTCTTC. Supplemented by reference TRBV5-1 and TRBJ2-1, the full variable domain reads KAGVTQTPRYLIKTRGQQVTLSCSPISGHRSVSWYQQTPGQGLQFLFEYFSETQRNKGNFPGRFSGRQFSNSRSEMNVSTLELGDSALYLCASRATGALSYNEQFFGPGTRLTVL.

This chain connects TRBV5-4 to TRBJ1-2; 9 bases agree with TRBD1. Germline V lookup: CDR1 SGHNT, CDR2 YYREEE (reference sequence). The junction had 5 bases not matched to a gene; V was cut back by 1 base and J by 10 bases. The CDR3 is made up of 13 amino acids. The CDR3 is CASSLTGGSDYTF. The CDR3 nucleotides are TGTGCCAGCAGCTTGACAGGGGGCTCGGACTACACCTTC. Using reference TRBV5-4 and TRBJ1-2 for the parts outside the CDR3, the full variable domain is ETGVTQSPTHLIKTRGQQVTLRCSSQSGHNTVSWYQQALGQGPQFIFQYYREEENGRGNFPPRFSGLQFPNYSSELNVNALELDDSALYLCASSLTGGSDYTFGSGTRLTVV.

This sequence joins TRBV7-2 and TRBJ2-7; D uncertain. The CDR3 is made up of 13 amino acids. The germline gives CDR1 SGHTA, CDR2 FQGNSA. Trimming shortened V by 5 bases and J by 0 bases, and 8 bases separated the two germline ends. CDR3 residues: CASSNSPSYEQYF. CDR3 bases: TGTGCCAGCAGCAACTCCCCCTCCTACGAGCAGTACTTC.

V usage is TRBV25-1 and J usage is TRBJ2-3, with 8 bases fitting TRBD1. Germline loops: CDR1 MGHDK, CDR2 SYGVNS. With V trimmed by 3 bases and J by 3 bases, 2 bases remained unmatched. This CDR3 contains 14 residues. CDR3 nucleotide sequence: TGTGCCAGCAGTGATGACAGGGGAACAGATACGCAGTATTTT. Amino acids: CASSDDRGTDTQYF.

V gene TRBV28 combines with J gene TRBJ2-7, with D perhaps TRBD2 (6 bases). In germline, CDR1 is MDHEN, CDR2 SYDVKM. The CDR3 sequence is 13 residues long. Trimming left V 5 bases short and J 8 bases short, with 16 bases between. For the CDR3, the DNA is TGTGCCAGCAGTCCCACCCCAGGGAGGAAGCAGTACTTC. Translation gives CASSPTPGRKQYF.

The rearrangement links TRBV27 to TRBJ2-2; D possibly corresponds to TRBD1 (6 bases). Germline CDR1 MNHEY, CDR2 SMNVEV (reference sequence). Trimming took off 3 bases at V and 5 bases at J, with 13 bases between the two ends. The CDR3 extends over 15 amino acids. CDR3 protein: CASSFRTGRTGELFF. Written as DNA, the CDR3 is TGTGCCAGCAGTTTTCGAACAGGGCGTACCGGGGAGCTGTTTTTT.

The V and J genes are TRBV18 and TRBJ1-1; 9 bases match TRBD1. J lost 1 base, V lost 0 bases, and 3 bases had no gene match. CDR3 size: 16 residues. The germline gives CDR1 KGHSH, CDR2 LQKENI. The CDR3 sequence is CASSPPDRGRNTEAFF. CDR3 bases: TGTGCCAGCTCACCACCGGACAGGGGAAGGAACACTGAAGCTTTCTTT.

The V and J genes are TRBV18 and TRBJ2-2, with D perhaps matching TRBD1 (5 bases). Germline V gene lookup returns CDR1 KGHSH and CDR2 LQKENI. This CDR3 comprises 14 residues. V was shortened by 1 base and J by 6 bases, with 9 bases between the two germline ends. CDR3 sequence (DNA): TGTGCCAGCTCACCACAACAGGAATCCGGGGAGCTGTTTTTT. This codes for CASSPQQESGELFF.

The chain employs TRBV7-2 and TRBJ1-5; a weak D match, TRBD1 (5 bases). The CDR3 spans 17 residues. Trimming shortened V by 1 base and J by 4 bases, and 17 bases separated the two germline ends. Per germline, CDR1 SGHTA and CDR2 FQGNSA. The CDR3 DNA is TGTGCCAGCAGCTTAGGGCCTGGGCAGGGTGGGAATCAGCCCCAGCATTTT. Translating it yields CASSLGPGQGGNQPQHF.

V is TRBV6-4 and J is TRBJ2-3; D not resolved. V was clipped by 0 bases and J by 0 bases, with 19 bases between them. Germline V gives CDR1 MRHNA, CDR2 SNTAGT. The CDR3 extends over 19 amino acids. The CDR3 region has the DNA TGTGCCAGCAGTGACTCGAGACTGCGAGCTCACAAAAGCACAGATACGCAGTATTTT. Translating it yields CASSDSRLRAHKSTDTQYF.

Ten or more counts support this clone. J is TRBJ1-1 and V is TRBV29-1; no firm D call. V lost 6 bases and J lost 3, with 17 bases in between. The CDR3 covers 14 residues. Germline assignment: CDR1 SQVTM and CDR2 ANQGSEA. For the CDR3, the DNA is TGCAGCGTCCAGTATGCCCCGCTGGACACTGAAGCTTTCTTT. Translating it yields CSVQYAPLDTEAFF.

The J gene is TRBJ1-1, the V gene TRBV19, with D uncertain. The CDR3 is 13 amino acids. Germline V gives CDR1 LNHDA, CDR2 SQIVND (reference sequence). Trimming removed 3 bases from V and 0 bases from J, with 5 bases in between. DNA for the CDR3: TGTGCCAGTAGTATTGCGGTGAACACTGAAGCTTTCTTT. This gives the protein CASSIAVNTEAFF.

The chain joins TRBV6-5 to TRBJ2-7, with 9 nucleotides matching TRBD1. The CDR3 has 15 amino acids. Trimming at V came to 8 bases and at J to 3 bases, leaving 11 bases not matched to a gene. CDR1 and CDR2 (germline): MNHEY, SVGAGI. CDR3 DNA sequence: TGTGCCAGCGGTCAACAGGGGGCGCAGGACTACGAGCAGTACTTC. It specifies CASGQQGAQDYEQYF.

This chain links TRBV7-2 with TRBJ2-3, with D uncertain. Between the trimmed V and J ends, which lost 5 bases and 5 bases, there was a span of 8 bases. CDR3 length: 12 amino acids. Germline CDR1 is SGHTA and CDR2 is FQGNSA. CDR3 residues: CASSPSEDTQYF. CDR3 sequence (DNA): TGTGCCAGCAGCCCCAGTGAAGATACGCAGTATTTT.

V is TRBV15 and J is TRBJ2-3; perhaps TRBD2 as D (6 bases). The germline V and J ends were trimmed by 0 bases and 13 bases, with 14 bases remaining between them. Per germline, CDR1 LNHNV and CDR2 YYDKDF (reference sequence). The CDR3 covers 13 residues. CDR3 in amino acids: CATSREGSGAEYF. The DNA of the CDR3 is TGTGCCACCAGCAGAGAGGGTAGCGGAGCTGAGTATTTT.

This clone was observed a handful of times. CDR3 nucleotide sequence: TGTGCCAGCAGGCAAGACTTGACTAGTGTCAATGAGCAGTTCTTC. It is translated as CASRQDLTSVNEQFF. The chain carries TRBV5-5 and TRBJ2-1; a possible D gene is TRBD2 (6 bases). The germline CDR1 and CDR2 sequences are SGHKS and YYEKEE (reference sequence). The length of the CDR3 is 15 residues. V lost 5 bases to trimming and J lost 6 bases, with 18 bases between them.

This rearrangement joins TRBV10-2 to TRBJ1-1; 9 bases fit TRBD1. Germline CDR1 is WSHSY and CDR2 is SAAADI. Trimming at V came to 5 bases and at J to 4 bases, leaving 5 bases not matched to a gene. The CDR3 sequence is 14 residues long. CDR3 coding DNA: TGCGCCAGCAGTATACAGGGGGCAGCCACTGAAGCTTTCTTT. Protein sequence: CASSIQGAATEAFF.

This chain connects TRBV7-2 to TRBJ1-1; D ambiguous. Germline V CDR1 and CDR2: SGHTA, FQGNSA. This CDR3 has 14 amino acids. Trimming stripped 6 bases from V and 1 base from J, with 12 bases between. The CDR3 sequence: CASRGSSANTEAFF. Written as DNA, the CDR3 is TGTGCCAGCAGGGGGAGCAGCGCGAACACTGAAGCTTTCTTT.

This chain uses TRBV18 with TRBJ2-7, with D possibly TRBD1 on 6 matching bases. V was trimmed by 3 bases and J by 2 bases, leaving 17 bases between them. This CDR3 is built from 16 residues. Germline loops: CDR1 KGHSH, CDR2 LQKENI. CDR3 loop: CASSPGTTRGTYEQYF. DNA of the CDR3: TGTGCCAGCTCACCTGGAACTACCAGGGGTACCTACGAGCAGTACTTC.

This clone has just a few counts. The chain has TRBV18 and TRBJ1-1, with 10 nucleotides matching TRBD1. The CDR3 runs to 16 residues. CDR1 KGHSH and CDR2 LQKENI come from the germline V gene. With 1 base clipped from V and 4 bases from J, the junction kept 6 bases outside the gene matches. CDR3 amino acids: CASSPQGQGFGTEAFF. The CDR3 nucleotides read TGTGCCAGCTCACCACAGGGACAGGGGTTCGGCACTGAAGCTTTCTTT.

J is TRBJ1-2 and V is TRBV5-6, with a tentative D call TRBD1 (5 bases). CDR1 and CDR2 (germline): SGHDT, YYEEEE. V was pared by 3 bases and J by 3 bases, with 15 bases between. The CDR3 loop spans 15 amino acids. The CDR3 DNA sequence: TGTGCCAGCAGCTCAACAGGATCGTCAGACTATGGCTACACCTTC. This encodes CASSSTGSSDYGYTF.

This clone was counted only a few times. This chain joins TRBV4-3 and TRBJ2-1; 9 bases map to TRBD2. J gave up 0 bases and V 0 bases, and 3 bases lay outside the gene matches. Germline V gene sequence: CDR1 LGHNA, CDR2 YSLEER. The CDR3 extends over 17 amino acids. In DNA form, the CDR3 reads TGCGCCAGCAGCCAAGACTATAGCGGGAGCTCCTACAATGAGCAGTTCTTC. Protein sequence: CASSQDYSGSSYNEQFF.

This chain links TRBV5-1 with TRBJ2-7; D might be TRBD1 (5 bases). V was clipped by 2 bases and J by 12 bases, with 15 bases between them. The germline V gene has CDR1 SGHRS and CDR2 YFSETQ. The CDR3 covers 12 residues. CDR3: CASSFQGREVYF. CDR3 nucleotide sequence: TGCGCCAGCAGCTTCCAGGGAAGGGAAGTGTACTTC.

The CDR3 nucleotides read TGCGCCAGCAGCCCCCCCGGGGGAGATGAAAAACTGTTTTTT. This sequence encodes CASSPPGGDEKLFF. The V gene is TRBV4-1, the J gene TRBJ1-4, with TRBD1 as a possible D gene (5 bases). V lost 4 bases and J 6 bases, leaving 12 bases between the germline ends. Germline loops: CDR1 MGHRA, CDR2 YSYEKL. The CDR3 is 14 amino acids.

This clone was found a few times. Distinct nucleotide sequences in the sample also encode this CDR3. The chain couples TRBV7-2 to TRBJ2-7; D unclear. Trimming left V 1 base short and J 1 base short, with 2 bases between. Looked up from germline, CDR1 is SGHTA and CDR2 is FQGNSA. CDR3 length: 12 residues. This CDR3 is CASSLVSYEQYF. The CDR3 coding sequence is TGTGCCAGCAGCTTAGTATCCTACGAGCAGTACTTC.